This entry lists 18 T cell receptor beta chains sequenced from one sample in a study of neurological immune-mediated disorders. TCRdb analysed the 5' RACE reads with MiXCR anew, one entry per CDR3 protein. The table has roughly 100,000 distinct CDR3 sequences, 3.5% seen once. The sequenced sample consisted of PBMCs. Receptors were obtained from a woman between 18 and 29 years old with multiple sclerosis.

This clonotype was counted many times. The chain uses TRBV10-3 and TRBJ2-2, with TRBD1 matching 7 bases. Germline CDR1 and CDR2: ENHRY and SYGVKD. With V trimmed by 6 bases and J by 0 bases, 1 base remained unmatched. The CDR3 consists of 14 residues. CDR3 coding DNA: TGTGCCATCAGGGGGACAGCGAACACCGGGGAGCTGTTTTTT. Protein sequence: CAIRGTANTGELFF.

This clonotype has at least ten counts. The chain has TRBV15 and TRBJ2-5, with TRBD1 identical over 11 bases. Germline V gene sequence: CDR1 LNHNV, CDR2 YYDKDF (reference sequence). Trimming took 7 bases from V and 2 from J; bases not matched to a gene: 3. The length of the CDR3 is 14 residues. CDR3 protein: CATTRDRGQETQYF. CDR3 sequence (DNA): TGTGCCACCACCAGGGACAGGGGGCAAGAGACCCAGTACTTC.

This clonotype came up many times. CDR3 loop: CASSVTGLSTDTQYF. DNA of the CDR3: TGTGCCAGCAGCGTGACAGGGCTAAGCACAGATACGCAGTATTTT. The V call is TRBV7-2, the J call TRBJ2-3, with TRBD1 identical over 7 bases. V was pared by 5 bases and J by 0 bases, with 5 bases of the junction left unmatched. Germline V gene lookup returns CDR1 SGHTA and CDR2 FQGNSA. CDR3 size: 15 residues.

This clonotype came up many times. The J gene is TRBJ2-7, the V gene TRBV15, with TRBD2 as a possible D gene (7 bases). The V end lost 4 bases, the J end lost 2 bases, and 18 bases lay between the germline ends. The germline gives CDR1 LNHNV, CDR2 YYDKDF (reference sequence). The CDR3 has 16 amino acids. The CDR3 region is CATSNFGGGSPYEQYF. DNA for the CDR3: TGTGCCACCAGCAATTTCGGGGGCGGGAGCCCCTACGAGCAGTACTTC.

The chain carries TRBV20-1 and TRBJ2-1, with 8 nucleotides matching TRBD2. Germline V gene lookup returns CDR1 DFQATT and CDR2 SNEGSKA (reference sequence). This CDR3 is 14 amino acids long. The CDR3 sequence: CRVSGGDSYNEQFF. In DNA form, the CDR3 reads TGCAGGGTGAGCGGGGGAGACTCCTACAATGAGCAGTTCTTC.

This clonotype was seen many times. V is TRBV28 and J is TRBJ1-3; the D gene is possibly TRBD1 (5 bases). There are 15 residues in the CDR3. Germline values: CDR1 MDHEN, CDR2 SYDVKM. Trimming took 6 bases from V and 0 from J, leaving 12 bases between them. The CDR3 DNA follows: TGTGCCAGCAGCCCGGGACGGATCTCTGGAAACACCATATATTTT. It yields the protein CASSPGRISGNTIYF.

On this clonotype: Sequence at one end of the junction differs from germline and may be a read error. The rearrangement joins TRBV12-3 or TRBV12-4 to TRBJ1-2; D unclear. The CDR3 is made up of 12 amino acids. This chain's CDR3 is CDSSTQAYGYTF. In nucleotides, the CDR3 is TGTGACAGCAGTACTCAGGCTTATGGCTACACCTTC.

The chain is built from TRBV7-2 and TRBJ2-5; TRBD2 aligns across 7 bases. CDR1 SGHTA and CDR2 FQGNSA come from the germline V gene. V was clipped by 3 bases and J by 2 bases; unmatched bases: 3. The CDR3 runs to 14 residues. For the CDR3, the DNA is TGTGCCAGCAGCTTCGGTAGCGGGCAAGAGACCCAGTACTTC. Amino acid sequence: CASSFGSGQETQYF.

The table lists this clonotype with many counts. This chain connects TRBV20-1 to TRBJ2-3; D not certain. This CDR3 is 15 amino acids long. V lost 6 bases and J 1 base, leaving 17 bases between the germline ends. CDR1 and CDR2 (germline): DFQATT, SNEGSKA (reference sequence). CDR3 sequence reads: CSASRVTPGTDTQYF. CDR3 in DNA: TGCAGTGCCAGTAGGGTCACGCCGGGCACAGATACGCAGTATTTT.

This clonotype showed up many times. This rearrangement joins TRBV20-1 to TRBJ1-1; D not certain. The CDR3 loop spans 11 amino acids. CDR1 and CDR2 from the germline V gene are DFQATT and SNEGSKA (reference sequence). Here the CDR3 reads CRDHSNTEAFF. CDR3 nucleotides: TGCAGGGATCACTCTAACACTGAAGCTTTCTTT.

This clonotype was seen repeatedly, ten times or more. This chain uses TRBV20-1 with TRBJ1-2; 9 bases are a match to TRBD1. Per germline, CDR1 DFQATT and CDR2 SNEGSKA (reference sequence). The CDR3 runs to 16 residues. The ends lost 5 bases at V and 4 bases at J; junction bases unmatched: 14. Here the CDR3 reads CSAVRRAGTGFYGYTF. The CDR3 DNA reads TGCAGTGCTGTGAGAAGAGCCGGGACAGGGTTCTATGGCTACACCTTC.

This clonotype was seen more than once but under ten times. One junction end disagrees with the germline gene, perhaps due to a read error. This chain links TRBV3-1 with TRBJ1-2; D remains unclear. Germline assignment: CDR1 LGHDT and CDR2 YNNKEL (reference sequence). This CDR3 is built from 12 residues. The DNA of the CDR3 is TGTGACAGCAGCAAAGTTATATGGGGCTACACCTTC. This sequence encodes CDSSKVIWGYTF.

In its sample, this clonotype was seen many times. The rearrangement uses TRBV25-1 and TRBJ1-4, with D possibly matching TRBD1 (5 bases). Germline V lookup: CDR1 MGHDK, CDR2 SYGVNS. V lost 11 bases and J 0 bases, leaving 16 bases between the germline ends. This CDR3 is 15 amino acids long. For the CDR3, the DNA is TGTGCCGCCGGGGCCGCCGATGCAACTAATGAAAAACTGTTTTTT. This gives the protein CAAGAADATNEKLFF.

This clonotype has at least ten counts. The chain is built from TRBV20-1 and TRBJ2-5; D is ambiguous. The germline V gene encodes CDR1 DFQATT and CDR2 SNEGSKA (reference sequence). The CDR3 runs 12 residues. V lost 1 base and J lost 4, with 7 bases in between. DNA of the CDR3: TGCAGTGCTAGAGTCTTTGGAGAGACCCAGTACTTC. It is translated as CSARVFGETQYF.

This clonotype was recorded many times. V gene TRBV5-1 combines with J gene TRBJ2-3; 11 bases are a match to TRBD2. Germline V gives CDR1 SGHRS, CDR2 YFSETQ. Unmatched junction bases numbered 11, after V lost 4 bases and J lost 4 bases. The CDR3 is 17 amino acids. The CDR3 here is CASSPKLTSGAADTQYF. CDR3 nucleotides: TGCGCCAGCAGCCCGAAGCTGACTAGCGGGGCCGCAGATACGCAGTATTTT. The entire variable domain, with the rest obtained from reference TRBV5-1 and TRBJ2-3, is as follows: KAGVTQTPRYLIKTRGQQVTLSCSPISGHRSVSWYQQTPGQGLQFLFEYFSETQRNKGNFPGRFSGRQFSNSRSEMNVSTLELGDSALYLCASSPKLTSGAADTQYFGPGTRLTVL.

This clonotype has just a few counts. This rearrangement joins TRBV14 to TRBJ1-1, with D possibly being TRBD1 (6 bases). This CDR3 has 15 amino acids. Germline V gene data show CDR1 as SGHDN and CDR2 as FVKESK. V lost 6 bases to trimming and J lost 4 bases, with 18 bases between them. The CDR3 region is CASSQRGRGGTEAFF. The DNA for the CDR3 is TGTGCCAGCAGTCAGAGGGGCAGGGGCGGCACTGAAGCTTTCTTT. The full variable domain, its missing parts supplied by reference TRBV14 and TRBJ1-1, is EAGVTQFPSHSVIEKGQTVTLRCDPISGHDNLYWYRRVMGKEIKFLLHFVKESKQDESGMPNNRFLAERTGGTYSTLKVQPAELEDSGVYFCASSQRGRGGTEAFFGQGTRLTVV.

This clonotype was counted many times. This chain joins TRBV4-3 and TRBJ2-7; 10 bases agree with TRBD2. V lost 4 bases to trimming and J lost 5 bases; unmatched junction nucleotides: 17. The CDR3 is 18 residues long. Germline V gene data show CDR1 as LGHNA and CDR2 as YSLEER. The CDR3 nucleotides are TGCGCCAGCAGCCGGACACCTGCGAGCGGGAGGGCCTTCGACGAGCAGTACTTC. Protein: CASSRTPASGRAFDEQYF.

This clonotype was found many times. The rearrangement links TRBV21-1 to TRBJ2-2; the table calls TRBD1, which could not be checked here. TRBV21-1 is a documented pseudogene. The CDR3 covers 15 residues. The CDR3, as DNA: TGTGCCAGCAGCAAAGGGGGAGAGGGCACCGGGGAGCTGTTTTTT. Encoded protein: CASSKGGEGTGELFF.